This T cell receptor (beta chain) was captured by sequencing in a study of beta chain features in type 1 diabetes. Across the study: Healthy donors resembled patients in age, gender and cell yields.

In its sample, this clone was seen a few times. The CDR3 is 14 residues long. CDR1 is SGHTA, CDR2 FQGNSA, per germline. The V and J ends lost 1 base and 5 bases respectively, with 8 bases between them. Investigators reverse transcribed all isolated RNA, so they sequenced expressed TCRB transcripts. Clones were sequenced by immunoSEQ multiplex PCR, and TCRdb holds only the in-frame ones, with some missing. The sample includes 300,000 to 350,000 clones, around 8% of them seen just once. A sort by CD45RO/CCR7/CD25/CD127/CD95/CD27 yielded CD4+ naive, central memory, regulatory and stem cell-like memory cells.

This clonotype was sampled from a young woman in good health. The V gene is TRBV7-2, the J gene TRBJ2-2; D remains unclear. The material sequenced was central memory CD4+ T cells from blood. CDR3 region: CASSLVSRTGELFF. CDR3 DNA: TGTGCCAGCAGCTTAGTCAGCAGGACCGGGGAGCTGTTTTTT.